Sequencing of this TCR beta chain was carried out in a study of metastatic and nonmetastatic thyroid tumors. In the study's own analysis: Construction of a distant-metastasis classifier for papillary thyroid cancer relied on CDR3 differences across clinicopathological groups. TCRdb ran MiXCR on the PCR reads. The V and J calls shown here were made by TCRdb, not taken from the authors' results. The top ten clones hold around 19% of a sample with 30,000 to 45,000 clones, around a fifth of them seen once. This clone was found many times. The antigen is unknown. The V end was cut by 2 bases, the J end by 1 base, with 9 bases between. This CDR3 has 14 amino acids. Germline CDR1 and CDR2: KGHSH and LQKENI. There were no patients who had received any treatment before thyroid surgery. Points from the study as a whole: The study reportedly found significantly higher TCR beta diversity in malignant thyroid tumors than benign nodules, in blood and tumor.

The gene calls are TRBV18 and TRBJ2-7; D remains unclear. What was sequenced was blood. The TCR was taken from a female donor with papillary thyroid cancer or a benign thyroid nodule (not recorded which). Some clones in this sample may be carry-over from other donors' samples. The CDR3 sequence: CASSPRDGSYEQYF. DNA of the CDR3: TGTGCCAGCTCACCAAGAGACGGATCCTACGAGCAGTACTTC.